This T cell receptor (beta chain) was captured by sequencing in a study of cytomegalovirus exposure and HLA in healthy donors. V lost 6 bases and J lost 5, with 17 bases in between. The CDR3 extends over 14 amino acids. Per germline, CDR1 MNHEY and CDR2 SMNVEV (reference sequence). Produced via immunoSEQ multiplex PCR; TCRdb's table is partial and in-frame only. The repertoire holds about 200,000 clones, with less than 85% as singletons. The sample taken for sequencing was PBMCs. V gene TRBV27 combines with J gene TRBJ2-7, with D possibly TRBD2 on 6 matching bases. This sequence was found in a woman under 30 in good health and CMV-seronegative. The CDR3 region is CASSLDYITHEQYF. In DNA, the CDR3 is TGTGCCAGCAGCTTGGACTATATCACCCACGAGCAGTACTTC.